Below, 23 T cell receptor beta chains from the same sample are listed, as sequenced in a study of T cell responses to AZD1222 COVID-19 vaccine. Only in-frame clones appear in the TCRdb table, and some are missing; sequencing was by immunoSEQ multiplex PCR. Counted here are around 180,000 clones, under 95% occurring once; the ten biggest clones make up more than 1.5%. The source material was peripheral blood, sampled 28 days after the second AZD1222 dose. Receptors originate from an adult who received the AZD1222 COVID-19 vaccine.

The gene calls are TRBV5-4 and TRBJ2-2, with a weak D call TRBD2 (5 bases). The CDR3 totals 15 residues. Germline CDR1 and CDR2: SGHNT and YYREEE (reference sequence). V was cut by 4 bases and J by 5 bases, with 15 bases left in between. The CDR3 nucleotides read TGTGCCAGCAGCCCCACTAGTCCCATTACCGGGGAGCTGTTTTTT. Encoded protein: CASSPTSPITGELFF.

V usage is TRBV7-6 and J usage is TRBJ2-7, with D perhaps TRBD1 or TRBD2 (6 bases each). The CDR3 contains 14 residues. Trimming cost V 1 base and J 1 base, with 8 bases left between them. Looked up from germline, CDR1 is SGHVS and CDR2 is FNYEAQ. The CDR3 sequence is CASSLGGGSYEQYF. The CDR3 DNA is TGTGCCAGCAGCTTAGGAGGGGGGTCCTACGAGCAGTACTTC.

The chain employs TRBV18 and TRBJ2-5, with TRBD1 matching over 7 bases. CDR3 length: 16 residues. V gave up 4 bases and J gave up 3 bases; unmatched junction bases: 11. Germline V gene sequence: CDR1 KGHSH, CDR2 LQKENI. CDR3 amino acids: CASSRNSGTVKETQYF. CDR3 in DNA: TGTGCCAGCTCACGCAATTCCGGGACAGTTAAAGAGACCCAGTACTTC.

V usage is TRBV29-1 and J usage is TRBJ2-3; D is undetermined. Germline V gene lookup returns CDR1 SQVTM and CDR2 ANQGSEA. The V end lost 5 bases, the J end lost 0 bases, and 3 bases lay between the germline ends. This CDR3 is built from 11 residues. In nucleotides, the CDR3 is TGCAGCGTTAAAAGCACAGATACGCAGTATTTT. Its translation is CSVKSTDTQYF.

The rearrangement joins TRBV28 to TRBJ2-2; D uncertain. Germline V CDR1 and CDR2: MDHEN, SYDVKM. There are 16 residues in the CDR3. The V end was cut by 1 base, the J end by 0 bases, with 9 bases between. The CDR3 DNA is TGTGCCAGCAGTTTATTCGCGACAACGAACACCGGGGAGCTGTTTTTT. Amino acid sequence: CASSLFATTNTGELFF.

V usage is TRBV19 and J usage is TRBJ1-1, with 7 bases that match TRBD1. The CDR3 consists of 10 residues. Losses at the gene ends were 5 bases for V and 12 bases for J; bases not matched to a gene: 3. Germline loops: CDR1 LNHDA, CDR2 SQIVND (reference sequence). As DNA, the CDR3 is TGTGCCAGTAGTGCGGGACAGACTTTCTTT. Translated, it gives CASSAGQTFF.

V is TRBV13 and J is TRBJ1-1, with D possibly being TRBD1 (5 bases). V lost 2 bases to trimming and J lost 2 bases, with 9 bases between them. The CDR3 extends over 14 amino acids. CDR1 and CDR2 (germline): PRHDT, FYEKMQ (reference sequence). Written as DNA, the CDR3 is TGTGCCAGCAGCTTACCCGGGGCCAACACTGAAGCTTTCTTT. Translation gives CASSLPGANTEAFF.

The chain is built from TRBV27 and TRBJ2-1; no clear D. The germline CDR1 and CDR2 sequences are MNHEY and SMNVEV (reference sequence). Trimming removed 3 bases from V and 4 bases from J, with 10 bases in between. The CDR3 loop spans 14 amino acids. CDR3 region: CASSFGQRYNEQFF. DNA of the CDR3: TGTGCCAGCAGTTTCGGGCAGAGATACAATGAGCAGTTCTTC.

The rearrangement uses TRBV4-1 and TRBJ1-2, with no clear D. The V end was cut by 2 bases, the J end by 5 bases, with 18 bases between. The CDR3 loop spans 16 amino acids. Per germline, CDR1 MGHRA and CDR2 YSYEKL. The CDR3 is CASSQLARVGFYGYTF. The CDR3 DNA sequence: TGCGCCAGCAGCCAACTAGCCCGGGTCGGATTTTATGGCTACACCTTC.

This sequence joins TRBV3-1 (or the pseudogene TRBV3-2) and TRBJ1-3; no clear D. The V gene's germline CDR1 is LGHDT and CDR2 YNNKEL (reference sequence). The CDR3 consists of 14 residues. Between the trimmed V and J ends, which lost 3 bases and 2 bases, there was a span of 8 bases. The CDR3: CASSHGSTGNTIYF. The CDR3 nucleotides read TGTGCCAGCAGCCATGGGTCAACTGGAAACACCATATATTTT.

V is TRBV7-2 and J is TRBJ1-5, with unresolved D. This CDR3 contains 16 residues. The ends were cut back, 2 bases at V and 0 bases at J, with 11 bases in the middle. Per the germline V gene, CDR1 is SGHTA and CDR2 is FQGNSA. CDR3 sequence: CASSLSGVYSNQPQHF. CDR3 DNA: TGTGCCAGCAGCTTATCTGGGGTTTATAGCAATCAGCCCCAGCATTTT.

The J gene is TRBJ1-2, the V gene TRBV6-1; possible D gene TRBD1, 6 bases. The CDR3 loop spans 13 amino acids. Trimming shortened V by 2 bases and J by 8 bases, and 12 bases separated the two germline ends. Germline V gene sequence: CDR1 MNHNS, CDR2 SASEGT. CDR3 sequence (DNA): TGTGCCAGCAGTGAATTTGGGGGGCTAGGCTACACCTTC. Protein product: CASSEFGGLGYTF.

This rearrangement joins TRBV4-3 to TRBJ1-6, with D possibly matching TRBD1 (5 bases). This CDR3 is built from 16 residues. CDR1 is LGHNA and CDR2 is YSLEER in the germline V gene. The V end was cut by 2 bases, the J end by 7 bases, with 15 bases between. The CDR3 here is CASSQMPGVGNSPLHF. The CDR3 DNA is TGCGCCAGCAGCCAAATGCCGGGGGTGGGAAATTCACCCCTCCACTTT.

As DNA, the CDR3 is TGTGCCAGCAGCCCCAACAGGGGGAACCTGTTTTTT. It translates to CASSPNRGNLFF. This chain links TRBV5-6 with TRBJ1-4; 8 bases are shared with TRBD1. After removal of 4 bases from V and 14 bases from J, the junction contained 7 bases not matched to a gene. The CDR3 totals 12 residues. The germline V gene encodes CDR1 SGHDT and CDR2 YYEEEE.

The chain employs TRBV30 and TRBJ1-2; D remains unclear. CDR3 size: 13 residues. Trimming took 2 bases from V and 4 from J, leaving 11 bases between them. Per germline, CDR1 GTSNPN and CDR2 SVGIG (reference sequence). CDR3 residues: CAWSCANIYGYTF. For the CDR3, the DNA is TGTGCCTGGAGTTGTGCAAACATCTATGGCTACACCTTC.

This sequence joins TRBV5-5 and TRBJ2-5, with D perhaps matching TRBD2 (6 bases). Between the trimmed V and J ends, which lost 2 bases and 5 bases, there was a span of 22 bases. The CDR3 length is 17 residues. In germline, CDR1 is SGHKS, CDR2 YYEKEE (reference sequence). CDR3 region: CASSFEIGGARGETQYF. The CDR3 nucleotides read TGTGCCAGCAGCTTCGAGATTGGCGGGGCCCGGGGCGAGACCCAGTACTTC.

The chain links TRBV9 to TRBJ2-2, with TRBD1 matching 8 bases. J lost 5 bases, V lost 4 bases, and 7 bases had no gene match. Germline CDR1 is SGDLS and CDR2 is YYNGEE. The CDR3 sequence is 15 residues long. For the CDR3, the DNA is TGTGCCAGCAGCCTGACAGGGGACGGTACCGGGGAGCTGTTTTTT. It translates to CASSLTGDGTGELFF.

This sequence joins TRBV11-1 and TRBJ2-2; 7 bases are a match to TRBD1. Germline V gives CDR1 SGHAT, CDR2 FQDESV (reference sequence). CDR3 length equals 15 residues. With V trimmed by 1 base and J by 2 bases, 1 base remained unmatched. CDR3 nucleotides: TGTGCCAGCAGCTTAGGGGACAGAAACACCGGGGAGCTGTTTTTT. Protein product: CASSLGDRNTGELFF.

This sequence joins TRBV11-3 and TRBJ2-5; D gene uncertain. Trimming took 5 bases from V and 2 from J, leaving 3 bases between them. Germline V gene sequence: CDR1 SGHNT, CDR2 YENEEA. The length of the CDR3 is 11 residues. CDR3 amino acids: CASSQQETQYF. The CDR3 region has the DNA TGTGCCAGCAGCCAACAAGAGACCCAGTACTTC.

This clone appeared once. The chain uses TRBV7-9 and TRBJ2-7, with 9 bases identical to TRBD2. The V gene end was trimmed by 5 bases and the J gene end by 2 bases; junction bases not matched to a gene: 4. The germline gives CDR1 SEHNR, CDR2 FQNEAQ (reference sequence). The CDR3 loop spans 14 amino acids. Here the CDR3 reads CASSLGGRAYEQYF. CDR3 in DNA: TGTGCCAGCAGCCTAGGCGGGAGGGCCTACGAGCAGTACTTC.

The V gene is TRBV6-5, the J gene TRBJ2-3; 7 bases align to TRBD2. Germline V gene lookup returns CDR1 MNHEY and CDR2 SVGAGI. The CDR3 consists of 15 residues. V shed 4 bases, J shed 2 bases, and the junction held 6 bases outside the gene matches. CDR3 sequence reads: CASSFGTTHTDTQYF. In DNA, the CDR3 is TGTGCCAGCAGTTTCGGGACTACCCACACAGATACGCAGTATTTT.

The count of this clone is one. The genes are TRBV5-1 and TRBJ2-5; D may be TRBD1 or TRBD2 (5 bases each). Trimming took off 3 bases at V and 1 base at J, with 10 bases between the two ends. The CDR3 is made up of 14 amino acids. CDR1 SGHRS and CDR2 YFSETQ come from the germline V gene. The CDR3 DNA reads TGCGCCAGCAGCTATACCGGGGCCCAAGAGACCCAGTACTTC. It encodes CASSYTGAQETQYF.

The chain carries TRBV11-3 and TRBJ2-4, with 16 bases lining up with TRBD2. V lost 5 bases to trimming and J lost 5 bases; unmatched junction nucleotides: 9. CDR3 size: 18 residues. The germline V gene encodes CDR1 SGHNT and CDR2 YENEEA. CDR3 DNA: TGTGCCAGCAGCCCGAGACTGGGGACTAGCGGGGGGGAAAACATTCAGTACTTC. Its protein is CASSPRLGTSGGENIQYF.